These 26 T cell receptor beta chains were sequenced from one sample in a study of response to subunit inactivated influenza vaccine. One entry per CDR3 protein, called by TCRdb with MiXCR from the RT-PCR reads. The table records roughly 500,000 distinct CDR3 sequences, about 15% of them present only once. The sequenced sample was CD4+ T cells sorted from PBMCs, obtained less than 30 months after vaccination. The receptors stem from a man aged 45 to 70 who received an inactivated influenza vaccine.

The rearrangement uses TRBV7-2 and TRBJ2-1; possible D gene TRBD1, 5 bases. Trimming took 5 bases from V and 3 from J, leaving 11 bases between them. The CDR3 spans 14 residues. Germline CDR1 SGHTA, CDR2 FQGNSA. CDR3 amino acids: CASSQRGNYNEQFF. As DNA, the CDR3 is TGTGCCAGCAGCCAAAGGGGAAACTACAATGAGCAGTTCTTC.

In its sample, this clonotype was seen a few times. This chain uses TRBV10-3 with TRBJ2-1; D is unresolved. V was trimmed by 4 bases and J by 4 bases, leaving 8 bases between them. Germline V lookup: CDR1 ENHRY, CDR2 SYGVKD. This CDR3 has 13 amino acids. Written as DNA, the CDR3 is TGTGCCATCAGTGCATTACTGTACAATGAGCAGTTCTTC. Its protein product is CAISALLYNEQFF.

The genes are TRBV12-3 or TRBV12-4 and TRBJ2-2; tentatively, D is TRBD1 or TRBD2 (5 bases each). The V and J ends lost 2 bases and 6 bases respectively, with 13 bases between them. The length of the CDR3 is 15 residues. The CDR3 spells CASSLQGRVAGELFF. CDR3 DNA: TGTGCCAGCAGTTTACAGGGACGGGTGGCCGGGGAGCTGTTTTTT.

The J gene is TRBJ1-5, the V gene TRBV6-5; the match to TRBD1 covers 7 bases. Losses at the gene ends were 0 bases for V and 5 bases for J; bases not matched to a gene: 4. The CDR3 runs 15 residues. Per germline, CDR1 MNHEY and CDR2 SVGAGI. The CDR3 bases are TGTGCCAGCAGTTACTCTAACAGGGGCGATCAGCCCCAGCATTTT. Translated: CASSYSNRGDQPQHF.

This clonotype was counted only a few times. The chain uses TRBV6-2 or TRBV6-3 and TRBJ1-1; the D is unclear. V gave up 0 bases and J gave up 0 bases, with 11 bases separating them. CDR3 length: 16 amino acids. Germline V lookup: CDR1 MNHEY, CDR2 SVGEGT. In DNA, the CDR3 is TGTGCCAGCAGTTACTCCTTGGGTGGGGTGAACACTGAAGCTTTCTTT. Translating it yields CASSYSLGGVNTEAFF.

The chain carries TRBV9 and TRBJ2-5, with 12 bases matching TRBD2. Germline V gene sequence: CDR1 SGDLS, CDR2 YYNGEE. V lost 3 bases and J lost 1; bases outside the gene matches: 7. This CDR3 has 17 residues. CDR3 in DNA: TGTGCCAGCAGCGGGAGGACTAGCGGGAACGCCCAAGAGACCCAGTACTTC. Its translation is CASSGRTSGNAQETQYF.

The rearrangement uses TRBV5-1 and TRBJ1-1; D gene unclear. Trimming stripped 6 bases from V and 0 bases from J, with 9 bases between. The CDR3 runs 13 residues. Germline V gene data show CDR1 as SGHRS and CDR2 as YFSETQ. The CDR3 reads CASMVVMNTEAFF. The CDR3 nucleotides read TGCGCCAGCATGGTAGTTATGAACACTGAAGCTTTCTTT.

The chain is built from TRBV5-5 and TRBJ2-5; 12 bases are shared with TRBD2. The CDR3 runs 14 residues. CDR1 and CDR2 from the germline V gene are SGHKS and YYEKEE (reference sequence). Trimming cost V 6 bases and J 7 bases; bases outside gene matches: 7. CDR3: CASIGPGLAGTQYF. CDR3 DNA: TGTGCCAGCATCGGGCCGGGACTAGCGGGGACCCAGTACTTC.

The CDR3 sequence: CASSQTGQGWDIQYF. The CDR3 DNA is TGTGCCAGCAGCCAAACTGGACAGGGATGGGACATTCAGTACTTC. This sequence joins TRBV4-2 and TRBJ2-4; 8 bases are a match to TRBD1. This CDR3 is 15 amino acids long. Germline values: CDR1 LGHNA, CDR2 YNFKEQ. The junction had 8 bases not matched to a gene; V was cut back by 2 bases and J by 8 bases.

This clonotype was seen a few times. The chain joins TRBV7-2 to TRBJ2-3; D might be TRBD2 (6 bases). The CDR3 sequence is 16 residues long. Trimming removed 1 base at V and 2 bases at J, with 13 bases between. Germline CDR1 and CDR2: SGHTA and FQGNSA. This CDR3 is CASSLVRGGNTDTQYF. CDR3 nucleotides: TGTGCCAGCAGCTTAGTACGGGGAGGCAACACAGATACGCAGTATTTT.

This clonotype has only a few counts. The genes are TRBV10-3 and TRBJ2-1; D ambiguous. Trimming took off 0 bases at V and 9 bases at J, with 12 bases between the two ends. The CDR3 length is 14 residues. The V gene's germline CDR1 is ENHRY and CDR2 SYGVKD. CDR3 DNA sequence: TGTGCCATCAGTGAGTCGGCCCTGGTGGGTGAGCAGTTCTTC. This encodes CAISESALVGEQFF.

The chain joins TRBV5-5 to TRBJ2-1; 8 bases fit TRBD2. This CDR3 has 17 residues. The V gene's germline CDR1 is SGHKS and CDR2 YYEKEE (reference sequence). V lost 4 bases and J lost 4; bases outside the gene matches: 13. CDR3 sequence (DNA): TGTGCCAGCAGCCGTCGAGCGGGAGTGGGATTATACAATGAGCAGTTCTTC. Translating gives CASSRRAGVGLYNEQFF.

The chain uses TRBV29-1 and TRBJ2-4, with D perhaps being TRBD1 or TRBD2 (5 bases each). Germline CDR1 is SQVTM and CDR2 is ANQGSEA. The CDR3 runs to 18 residues. The V end was cut by 7 bases, the J end by 0 bases, with 25 bases between. The CDR3 DNA reads TGCAGCGGGACCTATCCGGACAAGGAGGATCTAGCCAAAAACATTCAGTACTTC. It yields the protein CSGTYPDKEDLAKNIQYF.

The rearrangement uses TRBV30 and TRBJ2-4; D tentatively reads TRBD1 or TRBD2 (5 bases each). CDR3 length: 15 amino acids. Between the trimmed V and J ends, which lost 0 bases and 3 bases, there was a span of 12 bases. Germline V lookup: CDR1 GTSNPN, CDR2 SVGIG (reference sequence). CDR3 in amino acids: CAWSVSGTGKNIQYF. The CDR3 region has the DNA TGTGCCTGGAGTGTATCGGGAACAGGCAAAAACATTCAGTACTTC. Supplemented by reference TRBV30 and TRBJ2-4, the full variable domain reads SQTIHQWPATLVQPVGSPLSLECTVEGTSNPNLYWYRQAAGRGLQLLFYSVGIGQISSEVPQNLSASRPQDRQFILSSKKLLLSDSGFYLCAWSVSGTGKNIQYFGAGTRLSVL.

In its sample, this clonotype was seen a few times. This sequence joins TRBV4-2 and TRBJ2-1, with a tentative D call TRBD1 (6 bases). In germline, CDR1 is LGHNA, CDR2 YNFKEQ. Trimming pared 3 bases from V and 6 bases from J, leaving 15 bases between. CDR3 size: 15 residues. The CDR3 DNA is TGTGCCAGCAGCCAGAACCCGTCCAGGGGCAATGAGCAGTTCTTC. Protein product: CASSQNPSRGNEQFF.

The chain uses TRBV10-3 and TRBJ1-3; no reliable D call. CDR3 length: 16 amino acids. Deletions cut 0 bases from V and 0 bases from J, with 9 bases between. From germline, CDR1 is ENHRY and CDR2 SYGVKD. The CDR3 region has the DNA TGTGCCATCAGTGAGTCTGAAGGAAGCTCTGGAAACACCATATATTTT. Translating gives CAISESEGSSGNTIYF.

This clonotype turned up a few times. V usage is TRBV20-1 and J usage is TRBJ2-3; 11 nucleotides agree with TRBD2. The CDR3 sequence is 15 residues long. Trimming took 5 bases from V and 2 from J; bases not matched to a gene: 6. CDR1 DFQATT and CDR2 SNEGSKA come from the germline V gene (reference sequence). Written as DNA, the CDR3 is TGCAGTGCTCTTGGACTAGCGGGTCTCACAGATACGCAGTATTTT. Its translation is CSALGLAGLTDTQYF.

This clonotype was counted between two and nine times. The chain has TRBV2 and TRBJ2-3; unclear D gene. The CDR3 loop spans 15 amino acids. Per germline, CDR1 SNHLY and CDR2 FYNNEI. Deletions cut 4 bases from V and 1 base from J, with 12 bases between. In DNA form, the CDR3 reads TGTGCCAGCAGTGTCAAGACGGGCGGCACAGATACGCAGTATTTT. Translation gives CASSVKTGGTDTQYF.

This clonotype turned up a few times. The chain combines TRBV3-1 with TRBJ2-3, with D tentatively TRBD2 (5 bases). This CDR3 has 13 residues. Trimming removed 4 bases at V and 4 bases at J, with 9 bases between. Germline V lookup: CDR1 LGHDT, CDR2 YNNKEL (reference sequence). The DNA for the CDR3 is TGTGCCAGCAGCCCGGGGTCCCCAGATACGCAGTATTTT. Its translation: CASSPGSPDTQYF.

The chain recombines TRBV6-2 or TRBV6-3 with TRBJ1-5; weak D call: TRBD1 (6 bases). V lost 0 bases and J lost 7, with 16 bases in between. Per germline, CDR1 MNHEY and CDR2 SVGEGT. CDR3 size: 16 residues. CDR3 loop: CASSYSWQGIGQPQHF. The CDR3 DNA reads as TGTGCCAGCAGTTACTCGTGGCAGGGGATAGGGCAGCCCCAGCATTTT.

The chain is built from TRBV7-8 and TRBJ2-1; TRBD1 matches at 9 bases. The CDR3 sequence is 16 residues long. Germline values: CDR1 SGHVS, CDR2 FQNEAQ. With V trimmed by 3 bases and J by 2 bases, 5 bases remained unmatched. The CDR3 here is CASSLRRQGAYNEQFF. The DNA of the CDR3 is TGTGCCAGCAGCTTGAGGCGACAGGGGGCCTACAATGAGCAGTTCTTC.

The rearrangement links TRBV20-1 to TRBJ2-3, with 14 nucleotides matching TRBD2. Germline lookup yields CDR1 DFQATT and CDR2 SNEGSKA (reference sequence). The CDR3 totals 15 residues. Trimming at V came to 6 bases and at J to 3 bases, leaving 5 bases not matched to a gene. The CDR3 DNA reads as TGCAGTGCCACGGGACTAGCGGGAGTAACAGATACGCAGTATTTT. Translated: CSATGLAGVTDTQYF.

The chain couples TRBV29-1 to TRBJ1-5, with a tentative D call TRBD1 (5 bases). The DNA matches TRBJ2-3 better at its end, which makes the J call doubtful. The germline V gene has CDR1 SQVTM and CDR2 ANQGSEA. The CDR3 length is 13 residues. The CDR3 spells CSVGQGFNQPQYF. The CDR3 coding sequence is TGCAGCGTTGGTCAGGGATTCAATCAGCCCCAGTATTTT.

This chain joins TRBV18 and TRBJ2-1, with D hard to call. The germline V and J ends were trimmed by 2 bases and 9 bases, with 23 bases remaining between them. The CDR3 runs to 17 residues. The V gene's germline CDR1 is KGHSH and CDR2 LQKENI. In nucleotides, the CDR3 is TGTGCCAGCTCACCATCGACCGTAGGGATTACGTTTAGTGAGCAGTTCTTC. As protein: CASSPSTVGITFSEQFF. Full variable domain (outside the CDR3, taken from reference TRBV18 and TRBJ2-1): NAGVMQNPRHLVRRRGQEARLRCSPMKGHSHVYWYRQLPEEGLKFMVYLQKENIIDESGMPKERFSAEFPKEGPSILRIQQVVRGDSAAYFCASSPSTVGITFSEQFFGPGTRLTVL.

This clonotype has just a few counts. DNA for the CDR3: TGTGCCAGCAGCCAAACCGTGGGAACTGAAGCTTTCTTT. Its protein is CASSQTVGTEAFF. The genes are TRBV7-9 and TRBJ1-1; D is undetermined. CDR1 SEHNR and CDR2 FQNEAQ come from the germline V gene (reference sequence). This CDR3 region has 13 residues. The ends were cut back, 5 bases at V and 5 bases at J, with 12 bases in the middle.

J is TRBJ2-5 and V is TRBV2, with unresolved D. This CDR3 comprises 13 residues. V lost 8 bases and J lost 1, with 11 bases in between. The germline CDR1 and CDR2 sequences are SNHLY and FYNNEI. The CDR3 nucleotides are TGTGCCAGCGGGCGACGGACCCAAGAGACCCAGTACTTC. It codes for CASGRRTQETQYF. Based on the CDR3 plus reference TRBV2 and TRBJ2-5, the full variable domain is EPEVTQTPSHQVTQMGQEVILRCVPISNHLYFYWYRQILGQKVEFLVSFYNNEISEKSEIFDDQFSVERPDGSNFTLKIRSTKLEDSAMYFCASGRRTQETQYFGPGTRLLVL.